This T cell receptor (beta chain) was identified in a study of Graves' ophthalmopathy and Graves' hyperthyroidism (dated by TCRdb to between 2018 and 2020). General notes on the study: Peripheral blood was collected at initial diagnosis, before any treatment. The independent validation cohort included about 19 hyperthyroidism patients plus 17 patients who later progressed from hyperthyroidism to ophthalmopathy. To explore V-J signatures that separate ophthalmopathy from hyperthyroidism, a discovery set of approximately 100 patients was enrolled, consisting of 40 to 45 with ophthalmopathy and roughly 57 with stable hyperthyroidism. In total, 120 to 150 blood samples were TCR-sequenced: 40 to 45 ophthalmopathy, some 75 hyperthyroidism and some 17 hyperthyroidism-to-ophthalmopathy patients. After sampling, hyperthyroidism patients received methimazole starting at 30 mg daily, and ophthalmopathy patients received high-dose intravenous methylprednisolone. TCR beta repertoire signatures were used to distinguish Graves' ophthalmopathy from Graves' hyperthyroidism and to predict progression to ophthalmopathy. In more than 5 hyperthyroidism patients, the T-cell repertoire of thyroid tissue was compared with the T-cell repertoire of blood.

Per the germline V gene, SNHLY is the CDR1 and FYNNEI is the CDR2. The CDR3 holds 10 amino acids from the cysteine to the phenylalanine. The sequence is cut down to CDR3 DNA, 30 bases in frame from base 1. The junction shows trimming of 7 bases on V and 7 bases on J, plus 5 bases between the germline ends. For repertoire sequencing, TCR beta CDR3 regions were amplified from RNA transcripts. The first round was an RT-PCR using HTBI primers with the Qiagen OneStep RT-PCR kit, and this first round was followed by a second-round multiplex PCR, then size selection and purification. Sequencing of the libraries was carried out on an Illumina HiSeq2000 in paired-end mode with 100 bp reads. The authors' analysis ran thus. SOAPnuke was used to process the reads, removing any read that contained adapters or uncalled bases, had a mean Phred below 15, or lacked an exact match to the constant primer or identifier. COPE v1.2.5 was used to merge the high-quality paired reads. Clonotypes were defined as unique nucleotide sequences and were aligned to IMGT TRB V, D and J references using MiTCR v1.1. Analysis was restricted to V-J combinations with a frequency above 0.0001, which covered about 99% of repertoires. For each V-J combination, a TCR clonal expansion and chaos score was defined as F50 clonal expansion divided by the chaos observed in the TCRdist matrix. Welch's t-statistics and random forest were used to reduce the features to 10 to 15 V-J combinations, which were then used as input to a naive Bayes classifier. The Morisita-Horn index was used to measure how similar the thyroid and blood repertoires were. TCRdb redid the processing of the public reads, applying fastp at Q25 and MiXCR, and retained in-frame beta chains. Rows merge per CDR3 protein into single entries with the most common DNA and genes. None of the V and J calls come from the authors' own analysis; TCRdb made them. This sample is represented by approximately 640,000 distinct CDR3 sequences; just over 40% of them were singletons. The top ten clones comprise more than 2.5% of the sample.

Patients with ophthalmopathy had moderately to severely active disease, with a Clinical Activity Score of 3 or more, a NOSPECS grade of 4 or more, and a disease duration of less than 3 months. Patients were excluded if they had other autoimmune diseases, uncontrolled infections, pregnancy or lactation. Clinical symptoms, serum thyroxine, TRAb, thyroid ultrasound and orbital computed tomography formed the basis of the diagnosis. Ficoll-Paque density gradient centrifugation was used to isolate PBMCs from 9.5 to 10 ml of fresh peripheral blood. Total RNA was extracted using Trizol reagent, and RNA quality was checked on an Agilent 2100 Bioanalyzer. The study at large found these results: The 13-signature model separated ophthalmopathy from stable hyperthyroidism with roughly 88% sensitivity and approximately 81% specificity in cross-validation, and 80%/75% in the test set. Sample size was not predetermined statistically, and investigators were not blinded to group allocation. In validation, the model predicted ophthalmopathy progression with about 71% sensitivity and 72.22% specificity; about a dozen predicted patients were CT-confirmed with GO in a median of about 7.1 months. Among expanded thyroid clonotypes with frequency above 0.001, most also showed up in blood, which suggests that blood repertoires may reflect the thyroid immune response.

As concerns this clonotype: Its recognized antigen is unknown. No much larger clone is present one base from it, and per-base qualities are unavailable.

The sequence links TRBV2 to TRBJ1-3, with no confidently assigned D gene. The source material was peripheral blood. This sequence was found in an adult man with Graves' ophthalmopathy. The nucleotide sequence reads TGTGCCAGCATGGGGAACACCATATATTTT. Its coded protein is CASMGNTIYF.